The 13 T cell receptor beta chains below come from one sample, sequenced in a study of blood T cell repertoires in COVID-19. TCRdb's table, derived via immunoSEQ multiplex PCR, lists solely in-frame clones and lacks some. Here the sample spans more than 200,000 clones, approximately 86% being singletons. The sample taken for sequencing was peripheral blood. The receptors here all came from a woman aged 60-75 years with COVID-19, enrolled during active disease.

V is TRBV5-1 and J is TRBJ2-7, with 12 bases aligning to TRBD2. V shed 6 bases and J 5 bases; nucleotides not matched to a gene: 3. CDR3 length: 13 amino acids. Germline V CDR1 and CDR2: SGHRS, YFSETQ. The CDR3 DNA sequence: TGCGCCAGCAACCGACTAGCGGGAGACGAGCAGTACTTC. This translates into CASNRLAGDEQYF. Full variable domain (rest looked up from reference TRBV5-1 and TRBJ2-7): KAGVTQTPRYLIKTRGQQVTLSCSPISGHRSVSWYQQTPGQGLQFLFEYFSETQRNKGNFPGRFSGRQFSNSRSEMNVSTLELGDSALYLCASNRLAGDEQYFGPGTRLTVT.

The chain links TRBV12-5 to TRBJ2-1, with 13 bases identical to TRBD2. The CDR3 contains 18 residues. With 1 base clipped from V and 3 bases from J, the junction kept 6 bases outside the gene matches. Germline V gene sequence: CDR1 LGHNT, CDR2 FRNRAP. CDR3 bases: TGTGCTAGTGGTTTGGGCCCGGGACTAGCGGGACGCTACAATGAGCAGTTCTTC. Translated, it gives CASGLGPGLAGRYNEQFF. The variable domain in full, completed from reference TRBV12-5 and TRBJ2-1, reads DARVTQTPRHKVTEMGQEVTMRCQPILGHNTVFWYRQTMMQGLELLAYFRNRAPLDDSGMPKDRFSAEMPDATLATLKIQPSEPRDSAVYFCASGLGPGLAGRYNEQFFGPGTRLTVL.

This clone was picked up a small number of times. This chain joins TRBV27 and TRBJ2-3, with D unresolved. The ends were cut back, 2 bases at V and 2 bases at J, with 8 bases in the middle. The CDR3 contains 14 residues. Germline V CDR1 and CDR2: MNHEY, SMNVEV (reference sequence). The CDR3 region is CASSLDFFTDTQYF. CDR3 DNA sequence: TGTGCCAGCAGTTTAGACTTCTTCACAGATACGCAGTATTTT.

The CDR3 sequence is CSVGSWGGGDEQYF. DNA of the CDR3: TGCAGCGTTGGATCTTGGGGAGGAGGGGACGAGCAGTACTTC. The genes are TRBV29-1 and TRBJ2-7; TRBD2 might be the D (6 bases). Germline CDR1 reads SQVTM; CDR2 reads ANQGSEA. V gave up 4 bases and J gave up 5 bases, with 18 bases separating them. The CDR3 extends over 14 amino acids.

This CDR3 is CASSLGRGMGTSTYNEQFF. The CDR3 DNA reads TGTGCCAGCAGTTTAGGGCGAGGGATGGGGACTTCGACCTACAATGAGCAGTTCTTC. V and J are TRBV28 and TRBJ2-1; D might be TRBD2 (6 bases). In germline, CDR1 is MDHEN, CDR2 SYDVKM. CDR3 length equals 19 residues. Trimming took 2 bases from V and 2 from J, leaving 22 bases between them.

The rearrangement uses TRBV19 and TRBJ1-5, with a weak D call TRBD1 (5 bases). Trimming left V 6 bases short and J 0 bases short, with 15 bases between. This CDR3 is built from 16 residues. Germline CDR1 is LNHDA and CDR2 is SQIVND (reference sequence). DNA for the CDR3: TGTGCCAGTAGGGTGGGGCAGGCTTATAGCAATCAGCCCCAGCATTTT. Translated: CASRVGQAYSNQPQHF.

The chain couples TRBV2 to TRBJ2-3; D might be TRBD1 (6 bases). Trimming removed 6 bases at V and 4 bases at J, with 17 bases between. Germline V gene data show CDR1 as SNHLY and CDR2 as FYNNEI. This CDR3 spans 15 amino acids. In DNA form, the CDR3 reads TGTGCCAGCAGCCTACAGGGTTCGGAGGCAGATACGCAGTATTTT. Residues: CASSLQGSEADTQYF.

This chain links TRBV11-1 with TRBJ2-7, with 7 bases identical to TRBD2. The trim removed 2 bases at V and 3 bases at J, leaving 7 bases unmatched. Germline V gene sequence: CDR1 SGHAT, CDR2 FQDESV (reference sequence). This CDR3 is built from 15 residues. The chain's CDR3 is CASSLMASGFYEQYF. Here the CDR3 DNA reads TGTGCCAGCAGCTTAATGGCTAGCGGCTTCTACGAGCAGTACTTC.

DNA of the CDR3: TGTGCCAGCACAAAAAACAACGGCGGTGGGTCACCCCTCCACTTT. Encoded protein: CASTKNNGGGSPLHF. The chain is built from TRBV6-4 and TRBJ1-6; D is uncertain. This CDR3 spans 15 amino acids. Germline CDR1 MRHNA, CDR2 SNTAGT. The V end lost 7 bases, the J end lost 10 bases, and 20 bases lay between the germline ends.

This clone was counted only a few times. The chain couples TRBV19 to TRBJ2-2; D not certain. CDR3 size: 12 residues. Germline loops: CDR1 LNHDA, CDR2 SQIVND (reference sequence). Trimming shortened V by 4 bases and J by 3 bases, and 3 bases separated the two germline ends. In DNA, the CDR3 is TGTGCCAGTAGTACCTACACCGGGGAGCTGTTTTTT. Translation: CASSTYTGELFF.

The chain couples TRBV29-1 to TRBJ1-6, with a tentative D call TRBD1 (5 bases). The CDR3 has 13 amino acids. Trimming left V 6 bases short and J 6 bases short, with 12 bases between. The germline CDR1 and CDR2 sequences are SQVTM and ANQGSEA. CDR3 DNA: TGCAGCGTCAAAGGGAGGGGTAATTCACCCCTCCACTTT. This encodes CSVKGRGNSPLHF.

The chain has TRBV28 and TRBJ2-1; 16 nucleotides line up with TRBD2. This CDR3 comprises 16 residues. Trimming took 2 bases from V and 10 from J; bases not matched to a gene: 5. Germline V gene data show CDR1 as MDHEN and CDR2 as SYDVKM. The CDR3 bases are TGTGCCAGCAGTTTACCGGGACTAGCGGGAGGGGGCGAGCAGTTCTTC. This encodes CASSLPGLAGGGEQFF.

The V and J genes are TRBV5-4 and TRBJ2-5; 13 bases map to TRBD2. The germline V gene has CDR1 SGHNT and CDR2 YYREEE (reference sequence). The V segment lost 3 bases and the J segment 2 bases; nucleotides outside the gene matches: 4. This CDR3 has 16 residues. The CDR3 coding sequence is TGTGCCAGCAGCTCGGGACTAGCGGGAAGGCAAGAGACCCAGTACTTC. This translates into CASSSGLAGRQETQYF.